Below, one T cell receptor (beta chain) is given with its context. This same CDR3 is encoded by further DNA sequences in the sample. The sample is drawn from a study of blood T cell repertoires in COVID-19. For the study at large: Researchers got acute and convalescent COVID-19 samples from the United States, Italy and Spain. The analysed material was cDNA or gDNA that came from T cells, B-cell-depleted T cells, or PBMCs.

As originally analysed: Amplification from reference gene primers served as the basis for estimated nucleated cell counts. The protocol was immunoSEQ multiplex PCR, while the TCRdb copy is restricted to in-frame clones and leaves out a portion. That table gives V, J and clone size, and the DNA gave D and trimming. The sample includes roughly 220,000 clones, 86% seen only once; the top ten take about 4%. CDR1 is LNHDA, CDR2 SQIVND, per germline (reference sequence). V lost 1 base to trimming and J lost 2 bases, with 8 bases between them. The CDR3 runs to 14 residues. This clonotype was obtained from a woman in her thirties or forties with acute COVID-19. V is TRBV19 and J is TRBJ1-1; D gene uncertain. Material: PBMCs or T cells enriched from blood (not recorded which). The CDR3 coding sequence is TGTGCCAGTAGTATAGCAGGAGGCAACACTGAAGCTTTCTTT. It codes for CASSIAGGNTEAFF.